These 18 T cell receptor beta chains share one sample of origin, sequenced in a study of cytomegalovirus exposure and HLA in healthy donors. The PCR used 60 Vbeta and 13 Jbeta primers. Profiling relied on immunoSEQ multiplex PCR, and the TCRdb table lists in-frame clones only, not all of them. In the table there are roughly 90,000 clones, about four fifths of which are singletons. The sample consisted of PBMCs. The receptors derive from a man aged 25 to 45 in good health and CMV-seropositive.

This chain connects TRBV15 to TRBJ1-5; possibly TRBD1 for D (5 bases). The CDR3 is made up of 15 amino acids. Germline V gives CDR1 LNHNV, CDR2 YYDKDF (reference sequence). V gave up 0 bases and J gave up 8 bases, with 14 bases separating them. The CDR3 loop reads CATSRDRGGYEPQHF. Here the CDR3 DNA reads TGTGCCACCAGCAGAGATCGGGGGGGGTATGAGCCCCAGCATTTT.

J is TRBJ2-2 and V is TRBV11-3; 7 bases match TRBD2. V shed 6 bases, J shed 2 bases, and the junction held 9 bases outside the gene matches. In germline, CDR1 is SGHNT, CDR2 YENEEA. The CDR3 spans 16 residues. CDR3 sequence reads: CASSPAGRDNTGELFF. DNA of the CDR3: TGTGCCAGCAGTCCCGCAGGGAGGGACAACACCGGGGAGCTGTTTTTT. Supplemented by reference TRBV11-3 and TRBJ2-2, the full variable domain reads EAGVVQSPRYKIIEKKQPVAFWCNPISGHNTLYWYLQNLGQGPELLIRYENEEAVDDSQLPKDRFSAERLKGVDSTLKIQPAELGDSAVYLCASSPAGRDNTGELFFGEGSRLTVL.

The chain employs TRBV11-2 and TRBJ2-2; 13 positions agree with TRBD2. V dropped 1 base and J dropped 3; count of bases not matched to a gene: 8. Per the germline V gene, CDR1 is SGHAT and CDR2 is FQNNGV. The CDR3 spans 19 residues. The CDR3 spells CASSLVQLAGGPDTGELFF. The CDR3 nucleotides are TGTGCCAGCAGCTTAGTACAACTAGCGGGAGGGCCGGACACCGGGGAGCTGTTTTTT.

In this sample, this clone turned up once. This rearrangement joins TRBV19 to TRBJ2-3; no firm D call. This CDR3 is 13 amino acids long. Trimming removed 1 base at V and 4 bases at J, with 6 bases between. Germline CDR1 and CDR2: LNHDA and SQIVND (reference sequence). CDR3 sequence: CASSIGYPDTQYF. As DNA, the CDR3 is TGTGCCAGTAGTATAGGCTATCCAGATACGCAGTATTTT.

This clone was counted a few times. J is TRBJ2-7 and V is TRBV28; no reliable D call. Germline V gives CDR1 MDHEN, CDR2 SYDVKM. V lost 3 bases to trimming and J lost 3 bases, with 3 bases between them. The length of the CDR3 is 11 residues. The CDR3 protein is CASSFNYEQYF. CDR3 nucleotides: TGTGCCAGCAGTTTCAACTACGAGCAGTACTTC.

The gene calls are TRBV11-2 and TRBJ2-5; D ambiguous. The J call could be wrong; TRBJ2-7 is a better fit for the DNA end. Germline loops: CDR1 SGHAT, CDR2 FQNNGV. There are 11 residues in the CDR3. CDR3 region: CASNDIYEQYF. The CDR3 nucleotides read TGTGCCAGCAACGACATCTACGAGCAGTACTTC.

The CDR3 loop reads CASSQLKGTGELFF. In DNA form, the CDR3 reads TGCGCCAGCAGCCAACTAAAGGGGACCGGGGAGCTGTTTTTT. The chain recombines TRBV4-3 with TRBJ2-2; D possibly corresponds to TRBD1 (5 bases). V lost 2 bases, J lost 5 bases, and 9 bases lay in between. Germline V gene sequence: CDR1 LGHNA, CDR2 YSLEER. CDR3 length: 14 amino acids.

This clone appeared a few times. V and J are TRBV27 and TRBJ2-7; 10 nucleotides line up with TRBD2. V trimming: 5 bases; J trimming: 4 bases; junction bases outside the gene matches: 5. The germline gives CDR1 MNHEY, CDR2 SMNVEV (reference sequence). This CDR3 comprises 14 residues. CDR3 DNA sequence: TGTGCCAGCAGTATGACTAGCGGGCGGTACGAGCAGTACTTC. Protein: CASSMTSGRYEQYF.

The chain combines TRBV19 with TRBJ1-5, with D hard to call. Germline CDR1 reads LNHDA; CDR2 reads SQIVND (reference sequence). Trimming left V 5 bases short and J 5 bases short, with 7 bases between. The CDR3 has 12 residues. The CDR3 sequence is CASSHSYQPQHF. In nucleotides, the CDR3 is TGTGCCAGTAGTCACAGCTATCAGCCCCAGCATTTT.

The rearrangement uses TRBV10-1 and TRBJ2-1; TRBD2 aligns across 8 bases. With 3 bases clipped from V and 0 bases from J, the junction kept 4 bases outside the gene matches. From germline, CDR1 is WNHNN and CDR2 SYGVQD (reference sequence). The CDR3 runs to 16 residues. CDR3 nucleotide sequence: TGCGCCAGCAGTGATTTAGCGGGGAGCTCCTACAATGAGCAGTTCTTC. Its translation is CASSDLAGSSYNEQFF.

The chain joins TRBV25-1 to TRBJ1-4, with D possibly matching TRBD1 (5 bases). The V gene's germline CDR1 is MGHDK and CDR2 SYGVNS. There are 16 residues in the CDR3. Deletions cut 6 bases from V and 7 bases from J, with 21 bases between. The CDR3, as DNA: TGTGCCAGCAGGGCGGACAAAGGAGAAGCTGTTGAAAAACTGTTTTTT. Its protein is CASRADKGEAVEKLFF.

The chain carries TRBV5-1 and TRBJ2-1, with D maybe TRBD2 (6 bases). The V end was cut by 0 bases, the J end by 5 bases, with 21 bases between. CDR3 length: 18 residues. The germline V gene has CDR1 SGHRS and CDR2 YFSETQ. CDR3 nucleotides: TGCGCCAGCAGCTTGGCCACCCCAGCAGGAGCGGGTAACAATGAGCAGTTCTTC. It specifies CASSLATPAGAGNNEQFF.

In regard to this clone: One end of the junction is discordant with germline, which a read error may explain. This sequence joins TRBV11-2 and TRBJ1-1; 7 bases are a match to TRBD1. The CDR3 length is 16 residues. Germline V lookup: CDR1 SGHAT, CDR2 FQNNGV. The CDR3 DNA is TGTGCCAGCAGATTAGGGGCAGGGGGTTTGATCACTGAAGCTTTCTTT. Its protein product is CASRLGAGGLITEAFF.

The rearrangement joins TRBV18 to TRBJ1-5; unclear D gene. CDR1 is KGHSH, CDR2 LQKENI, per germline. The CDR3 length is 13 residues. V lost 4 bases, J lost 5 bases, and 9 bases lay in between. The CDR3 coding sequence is TGTGCCAGCTCACAGATCGCAGATCAGCCCCAGCATTTT. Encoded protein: CASSQIADQPQHF.

DNA of the CDR3: TGTGCCAGCACCCCCGGGTCCTATAATTCACCCCTCCACTTT. Translating it yields CASTPGSYNSPLHF. V is TRBV7-8 and J is TRBJ1-6; D not certain. The length of the CDR3 is 14 residues. CDR1 is SGHVS and CDR2 is FQNEAQ in the germline V gene. V lost 7 bases to trimming and J lost 1 base, with 8 bases between them.

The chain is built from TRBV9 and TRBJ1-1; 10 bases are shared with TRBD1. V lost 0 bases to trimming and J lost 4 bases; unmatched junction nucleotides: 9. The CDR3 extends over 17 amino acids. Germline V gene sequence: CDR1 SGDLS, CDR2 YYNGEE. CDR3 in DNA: TGTGCCAGCAGCGTAGATGAGACAGGGGGCTTTTTCACTGAAGCTTTCTTT. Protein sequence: CASSVDETGGFFTEAFF.

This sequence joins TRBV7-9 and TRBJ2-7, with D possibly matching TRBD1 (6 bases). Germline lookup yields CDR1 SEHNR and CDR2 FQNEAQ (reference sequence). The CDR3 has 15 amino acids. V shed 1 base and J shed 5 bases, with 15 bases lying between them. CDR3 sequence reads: CASSLGAGETHEQYF. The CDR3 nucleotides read TGTGCCAGCAGCTTAGGGGCAGGGGAAACGCACGAGCAGTACTTC.

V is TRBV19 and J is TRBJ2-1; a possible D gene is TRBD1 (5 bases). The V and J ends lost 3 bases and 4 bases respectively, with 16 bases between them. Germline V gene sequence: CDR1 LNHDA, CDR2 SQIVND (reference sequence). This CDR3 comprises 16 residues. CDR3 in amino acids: CASSMGQLLWYNEQFF. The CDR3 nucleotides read TGTGCCAGTAGTATGGGGCAGTTGTTGTGGTACAATGAGCAGTTCTTC.